The present T cell receptor beta chain was sequenced within a study of T cell repertoires in cytomegalovirus infection. In the study overall: Evidence of both CMV infection and a matching HLA type came from public TCR beta signatures. Whole-study results and caveats: It was HLA-C-restricted CMV-specific TCR beta clonotypes that dominated the response ex vivo.

As for this clonotype: Its target is not known.

CDR3 length: 17 residues. Germline V gene data show CDR1 as MNHEY and CDR2 as SVGEGT. The ends lost 5 bases at V and 0 bases at J; junction bases unmatched: 7. MiXCR, applied by TCRdb to the reads, yields one record per CDR3 protein. This sample has about 740,000 distinct CDR3 sequences; under 40% occur once, and the top ten carry more than 2.5%. This chain connects TRBV6-2 or TRBV6-3 to TRBJ2-6, with 7 bases matching TRBD1. The source is a human donor in good health (CMV status not recorded). Some clones in this sample may be carry-over from other donors' samples. Sequenced: PBMCs. The CDR3 DNA reads as TGTGCCAGCAGTAGGTACAGGGGATCCTCTGGGGCCAACGTCCTGACTTTC. Translated: CASSRYRGSSGANVLTF.